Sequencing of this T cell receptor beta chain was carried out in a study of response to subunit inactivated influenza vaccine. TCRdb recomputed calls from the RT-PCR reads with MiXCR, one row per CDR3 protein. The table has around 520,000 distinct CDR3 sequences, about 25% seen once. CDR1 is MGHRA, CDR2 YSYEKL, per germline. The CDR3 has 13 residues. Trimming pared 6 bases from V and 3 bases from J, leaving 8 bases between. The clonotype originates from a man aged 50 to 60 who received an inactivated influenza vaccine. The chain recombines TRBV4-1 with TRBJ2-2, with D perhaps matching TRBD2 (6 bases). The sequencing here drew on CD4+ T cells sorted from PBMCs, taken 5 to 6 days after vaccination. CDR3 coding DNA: TGCGCCAGCAGGGGGGACTACACCGGGGAGCTGTTTTTT. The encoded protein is CASRGDYTGELFF.